This section outlines one T cell receptor beta chain sequence together with its context. This entry belongs to a study of blood T cell repertoires in COVID-19. Across the study: Samples came from the United States, Italy and Spain, spanning acute and convalescent COVID-19. From T cells, B-cell-depleted T cells, or PBMCs came the material, which was cDNA or gDNA.

Germline V gives CDR1 SEHNR, CDR2 FQNEAQ (reference sequence). CDR3 length: 13 residues. V shed 8 bases and J 7 bases; nucleotides not matched to a gene: 7. Per the study methods: Estimation of nucleated cell counts was performed using reference gene primer amplification. Sequencing was performed with immunoSEQ multiplex PCR; in TCRdb, only in-frame clones are kept and a portion is missing. From that table come the V and J calls and clone size; the DNA was used to work out D and trimming. This table has 70,000 to 80,000 clones, roughly 82% appearing once. The rearrangement links TRBV7-9 to TRBJ2-7, with 11 bases matching TRBD2. The sample taken for sequencing was peripheral blood. The sequence was collected from a man between 45 and 60 years old with acute or convalescent COVID-19. Here the CDR3 reads CASELAGVAEQYF. In nucleotides, the CDR3 is TGTGCCAGCGAACTAGCGGGGGTAGCGGAGCAGTACTTC.